This T cell receptor beta chain was sequenced during a study of cytomegalovirus exposure and HLA in healthy donors. Study results and limitations: According to the study, roughly 160 TCR beta chains were cytomegalovirus-associated. The study found most TCR sequences rare, yet found some public TCRs in many donors.

To note about this clone: Its antigen is unidentified.

This CDR3 is 16 amino acids long. Germline lookup yields CDR1 LNHDA and CDR2 SQIVND (reference sequence). Deletions cut 1 base from V and 5 bases from J, with 17 bases between. The table came from immunoSEQ multiplex PCR; TCRdb's copy has only in-frame clones and leaves some out. The table lists about 76,000 clones, 94% of them singletons. This TCR was sampled from a man between 18 and 29 years old in good health and CMV-seropositive. The sequencing sample was made of PBMCs. This chain joins TRBV19 and TRBJ1-2; D uncertain. The CDR3 coding sequence is TGTGCCAGTAGTATAGGTACTGAGCGGCCCCTTTATGGCTACACCTTC. As protein: CASSIGTERPLYGYTF.